This passage covers 32 T cell receptor beta chains from one sample sequenced in a study of high-grade serous ovarian cancer treatment subgroups. The repertoire was sequenced with immunoSEQ multiplex PCR; TCRdb's copy has only in-frame clones and lacks some. The repertoire consists of about 11,000 clones, with around four fifths occurring once and the leading ten covering around 6.6%. Tumor samples were taken before definitive surgery or chemotherapy. The sample consisted of tumor tissue. Receptors originate from a human donor with high-grade serous ovarian cancer.

The rearrangement joins TRBV6-5 to TRBJ1-2; D is ambiguous. This CDR3 is built from 13 residues. Germline-derived CDR1 and CDR2 are MNHEY and SVGAGI. V lost 6 bases and J 1 base, leaving 9 bases between the germline ends. CDR3 loop: CASRGSGNYGYTF. CDR3 coding DNA: TGTGCCAGCAGGGGGTCGGGTAACTATGGCTACACCTTC.

This rearrangement joins TRBV7-6 to TRBJ2-5; 8 nucleotides agree with TRBD2. CDR1 is SGHVS, CDR2 FNYEAQ, per germline. Trimming took 2 bases from V and 5 from J; bases not matched to a gene: 7. The CDR3 consists of 15 residues. This CDR3 reads CASSLQSGSAETQYF. CDR3 nucleotide sequence: TGTGCCAGCAGCTTACAGAGCGGGAGTGCGGAGACCCAGTACTTC.

This clone appeared once. The J gene is TRBJ2-7, the V gene TRBV5-6, with unresolved D. CDR1 and CDR2 from the germline V gene are SGHDT and YYEEEE. Trimming left V 4 bases short and J 1 base short, with 9 bases between. The CDR3 is made up of 13 amino acids. The CDR3 here is CASSPGPSYEQYF. Here the CDR3 DNA reads TGTGCCAGCAGCCCCGGGCCATCCTACGAGCAGTACTTC.

The genes are TRBV6-5 and TRBJ2-2; 7 bases are a match to TRBD2. The CDR3 contains 15 residues. Germline CDR1 and CDR2: MNHEY and SVGAGI. The junction had 1 base not matched to a gene; V was cut back by 0 bases and J by 3 bases. This CDR3 is CASSYSAGYTGELFF. In DNA form, the CDR3 reads TGTGCCAGCAGTTACTCAGCGGGATACACCGGGGAGCTGTTTTTT.

The rearrangement joins TRBV5-1 to TRBJ1-4, with 8 bases that match TRBD1. After removal of 4 bases from V and 8 bases from J, the junction contained 10 bases not matched to a gene. The CDR3 has 15 amino acids. Per germline, CDR1 SGHRS and CDR2 YFSETQ. The CDR3 sequence is CASSGGAGGTEKLFF. CDR3 bases: TGCGCCAGCAGCGGGGGGGCAGGGGGCACGGAAAAACTGTTTTTT.

This clone was counted a few times. The chain employs TRBV2 and TRBJ1-2; 8 bases agree with TRBD1. Per germline, CDR1 SNHLY and CDR2 FYNNEI. With V trimmed by 5 bases and J by 0 bases, 2 bases remained unmatched. The CDR3 is made up of 14 amino acids. In DNA form, the CDR3 reads TGTGCCAGCAGTTACAGGGGGACTAACTATGGCTACACCTTC. Translated: CASSYRGTNYGYTF.

The J gene is TRBJ2-5, the V gene TRBV5-6, with D uncertain. CDR3 length: 12 residues. CDR1 SGHDT and CDR2 YYEEEE come from the germline V gene. V lost 1 base and J 5 bases, leaving 6 bases between the germline ends. The CDR3: CASSLPTETQYF. DNA for the CDR3: TGTGCCAGCAGCTTGCCCACGGAGACCCAGTACTTC.

This chain uses TRBV5-4 with TRBJ2-7; D ambiguous. The V end was cut by 2 bases, the J end by 2 bases, with 11 bases between. From germline, CDR1 is SGHNT and CDR2 YYREEE (reference sequence). The CDR3 runs 14 residues. In nucleotides, the CDR3 is TGTGCCAGCAGCTTAGGAGACCAACCCTACGAGCAGTACTTC. This sequence encodes CASSLGDQPYEQYF. The full variable domain, in which reference TRBV5-4 and TRBJ2-7 provide the parts outside the CDR3, is ETGVTQSPTHLIKTRGQQVTLRCSSQSGHNTVSWYQQALGQGPQFIFQYYREEENGRGNFPPRFSGLQFPNYSSELNVNALELDDSALYLCASSLGDQPYEQYFGPGTRLTVT.

The rearrangement uses TRBV6-5 and TRBJ1-6; 7 bases align to TRBD1. Per germline, CDR1 MNHEY and CDR2 SVGAGI. The ends lost 0 bases at V and 7 bases at J; junction bases unmatched: 6. This CDR3 contains 16 residues. CDR3: CASSYSPDRANSPLHF. DNA of the CDR3: TGTGCCAGCAGTTACTCCCCTGACAGGGCAAATTCACCCCTCCACTTT.

This chain links TRBV28 with TRBJ2-6; D is unresolved. Germline values: CDR1 MDHEN, CDR2 SYDVKM. The ends were cut back, 1 base at V and 2 bases at J, with 18 bases in the middle. The CDR3 length is 19 residues. The DNA for the CDR3 is TGTGCCAGCAGTTTATACGTCAGTAGAATTTACCCTGGGGCCAACGTCCTGACTTTC. It is translated as CASSLYVSRIYPGANVLTF. The full variable domain, completed using reference TRBV28 and TRBJ2-6, is DVKVTQSSRYLVKRTGEKVFLECVQDMDHENMFWYRQDPGLGLRLIYFSYDVKMKEKGDIPEGYSVSREKKERFSLILESASTNQTSMYLCASSLYVSRIYPGANVLTFGAGSRLTVL.

Note on this clone: A read error may account for a junction end that differs from germline. This chain joins TRBV7-7 and TRBJ2-3, with D perhaps matching TRBD1 (6 bases). The germline CDR1 and CDR2 sequences are SSHAT and FNYEAQ (reference sequence). The CDR3 is 14 residues long. CDR3 loop: CASSRGQSSDTQYF. The CDR3 region has the DNA TGTGCTAGCAGTCGCGGACAGAGCTCAGATACGCAGTATTTT.

This clone has more than one count but fewer than ten. The chain joins TRBV7-8 to TRBJ2-7, with 9 positions matching TRBD1. The junction had 4 bases not matched to a gene; V was cut back by 3 bases and J by 4 bases. The germline CDR1 and CDR2 sequences are SGHVS and FQNEAQ. This CDR3 comprises 14 residues. The CDR3 bases are TGTGCCAGCAGCTTCGGGACAGGGTATTACGAGCAGTACTTC. Its translation is CASSFGTGYYEQYF.

The chain recombines TRBV10-3 with TRBJ2-1; D is ambiguous. V was pared by 0 bases and J by 1 base, with 19 bases between. CDR3 length equals 19 residues. The germline gives CDR1 ENHRY, CDR2 SYGVKD. CDR3 in DNA: TGTGCCATCAGTGAGTCTGCCCCCTACTCCGTCAATTCCTACAATGAGCAGTTCTTC. This encodes CAISESAPYSVNSYNEQFF.

This CDR3 reads CASSLRLVEDTEAFF. The CDR3, as DNA: TGTGCCAGCAGCTTGAGACTTGTGGAGGACACTGAAGCTTTCTTT. The chain combines TRBV5-4 with TRBJ1-1; no clear D. The germline V gene has CDR1 SGHNT and CDR2 YYREEE (reference sequence). This CDR3 has 15 amino acids. Trimming took off 1 base at V and 3 bases at J, with 13 bases between the two ends.

V is TRBV29-1 and J is TRBJ2-1; tentatively, D is TRBD2 (5 bases). Germline CDR1 reads SQVTM; CDR2 reads ANQGSEA. The CDR3 has 13 residues. Between the trimmed V and J ends, which lost 5 bases and 2 bases, there was a span of 10 bases. The CDR3 DNA sequence: TGCAGCGTTTACGGACTGGCCTACAATGAGCAGTTCTTC. Its translation: CSVYGLAYNEQFF.

This clone was counted once. The rearrangement links TRBV5-1 to TRBJ2-1; possible D gene TRBD1, 6 bases. Germline lookup yields CDR1 SGHRS and CDR2 YFSETQ. The CDR3 has 15 residues. V lost 4 bases, J lost 3 bases, and 14 bases lay in between. The CDR3 spells CASSIDGTSYNEQFF. DNA of the CDR3: TGCGCCAGCAGCATCGACGGGACAAGCTACAATGAGCAGTTCTTC.

DNA of the CDR3: TGTGCCAGCAGCCCGTGGACTAGCCCCCAAGAGACCCAGTACTTC. The encoded protein is CASSPWTSPQETQYF. V gene TRBV7-2 combines with J gene TRBJ2-5, with 8 nucleotides matching TRBD2. The V segment lost 5 bases and the J segment 1 base; nucleotides outside the gene matches: 6. The germline V gene has CDR1 SGHTA and CDR2 FQGNSA. This CDR3 region has 15 residues.

V usage is TRBV11-2 and J usage is TRBJ2-1; maybe TRBD2 (6 bases). The V end was cut by 3 bases, the J end by 0 bases, with 12 bases between. CDR3 length equals 16 residues. CDR1 and CDR2 (germline): SGHAT, FQNNGV. CDR3 loop: CASSLMIGSSYNEQFF. The DNA for the CDR3 is TGTGCCAGCAGCTTGATGATCGGGAGCTCCTACAATGAGCAGTTCTTC.

The V gene is TRBV5-1, the J gene TRBJ2-3; D ambiguous. This CDR3 has 16 amino acids. The V and J ends lost 2 bases and 2 bases respectively, with 15 bases between them. The germline CDR1 and CDR2 sequences are SGHRS and YFSETQ. The CDR3 is CASSFPFEPHTDTQYF. CDR3 DNA: TGCGCCAGCAGCTTCCCCTTCGAACCTCACACAGATACGCAGTATTTT.

This chain joins TRBV7-2 and TRBJ2-3, with 8 bases that match TRBD2. The V gene end was trimmed by 5 bases and the J gene end by 4 bases; junction bases not matched to a gene: 11. This CDR3 region has 16 residues. CDR1 is SGHTA, CDR2 FQGNSA, per germline. CDR3 protein: CASSPRAGAGSDTQYF. The CDR3 DNA follows: TGTGCCAGCAGCCCGCGAGCGGGAGCGGGGTCAGATACGCAGTATTTT.

This clone came up a few times. The rearrangement links TRBV7-2 to TRBJ2-3; no reliable D call. In germline, CDR1 is SGHTA, CDR2 FQGNSA. The CDR3 consists of 13 residues. Trimming removed 1 base at V and 4 bases at J, with 6 bases between. The CDR3 DNA follows: TGTGCCAGCAGCTTAGACCGGGCAGATACGCAGTATTTT. Amino acids: CASSLDRADTQYF.

The genes are TRBV5-4 and TRBJ1-2; D might be TRBD1 (5 bases). This CDR3 contains 13 residues. Germline values: CDR1 SGHNT, CDR2 YYREEE (reference sequence). V gave up 4 bases and J gave up 7 bases, with 14 bases separating them. CDR3 coding DNA: TGTGCCAGCAGCCGGACACTTGGAGTTGGCTACACCTTC. Residues: CASSRTLGVGYTF. The variable domain in full, completed from reference TRBV5-4 and TRBJ1-2, reads ETGVTQSPTHLIKTRGQQVTLRCSSQSGHNTVSWYQQALGQGPQFIFQYYREEENGRGNFPPRFSGLQFPNYSSELNVNALELDDSALYLCASSRTLGVGYTFGSGTRLTVV.

The rearrangement links TRBV11-3 to TRBJ2-1; D perhaps matches TRBD1 (5 bases). The V and J ends lost 2 bases and 5 bases respectively, with 10 bases between them. This CDR3 has 14 amino acids. The germline CDR1 and CDR2 sequences are SGHNT and YENEEA. The DNA for the CDR3 is TGTGCCAGCAGCTTAACGTCAGGGAACAATGAGCAGTTCTTC. This translates into CASSLTSGNNEQFF.

J is TRBJ2-3 and V is TRBV6-5; D call uncertain. The ends were cut back, 0 bases at V and 5 bases at J, with 6 bases in the middle. This CDR3 spans 13 amino acids. Germline V gene sequence: CDR1 MNHEY, CDR2 SVGAGI. This chain's CDR3 is CASSYSYGDTQYF. DNA of the CDR3: TGTGCCAGCAGTTACTCTTACGGAGATACGCAGTATTTT.

This clone was recorded once. This chain connects TRBV6-4 to TRBJ1-5, with unresolved D. V lost 3 bases to trimming and J lost 0 bases, with 18 bases between them. From germline, CDR1 is MRHNA and CDR2 SNTAGT. CDR3 length equals 18 residues. CDR3 DNA: TGTGCCAGCAGTGAGCGGCAGCCCGGGCCTAGTAGCAATCAGCCCCAGCATTTT. It translates to CASSERQPGPSSNQPQHF.

This chain joins TRBV30 and TRBJ1-3, with D perhaps TRBD1 (5 bases). V shed 5 bases and J shed 7 bases, with 15 bases lying between them. The V gene's germline CDR1 is GTSNPN and CDR2 SVGIG (reference sequence). The CDR3 contains 13 residues. The DNA of the CDR3 is TGTGCCTGGGGACCGGGGGGTTCTAACACCATATATTTT. Translating it yields CAWGPGGSNTIYF. The whole variable domain, filled in from reference TRBV30 and TRBJ1-3, reads SQTIHQWPATLVQPVGSPLSLECTVEGTSNPNLYWYRQAAGRGLQLLFYSVGIGQISSEVPQNLSASRPQDRQFILSSKKLLLSDSGFYLCAWGPGGSNTIYFGEGSWLTVV.

In its sample, this clone was seen once. The CDR3 sequence is CASGDGTYEQYF. CDR3 in DNA: TGTGCCAGCGGGGACGGAACCTACGAGCAGTACTTC. V gene TRBV5-5 combines with J gene TRBJ2-7; tentatively, D is TRBD1 or TRBD2 (5 bases each). CDR1 is SGHKS, CDR2 YYEKEE, per germline (reference sequence). Between the trimmed V and J ends, which lost 7 bases and 2 bases, there was a span of 10 bases. The CDR3 is made up of 12 amino acids. Supplemented by reference TRBV5-5 and TRBJ2-7, the full variable domain reads DAGVTQSPTHLIKTRGQQVTLRCSPISGHKSVSWYQQVLGQGPQFIFQYYEKEERGRGNFPDRFSARQFPNYSSELNVNALLLGDSALYLCASGDGTYEQYFGPGTRLTVT.

This clone was seen a few times. The chain carries TRBV4-2 and TRBJ2-7; 7 bases agree with TRBD2. The CDR3 extends over 16 amino acids. CDR1 and CDR2 (germline): LGHNA, YNFKEQ. The V gene end was trimmed by 0 bases and the J gene end by 2 bases; junction bases not matched to a gene: 7. In DNA, the CDR3 is TGTGCCAGCAGCCAAGACCCGGTGCGGGAGACCTACGAGCAGTACTTC. Its translation: CASSQDPVRETYEQYF.

CDR3 residues: CASSPGGYQPQHF. In DNA form, the CDR3 reads TGTGCCAGCAGCCCCGGAGGGTATCAGCCCCAGCATTTT. The chain combines TRBV7-2 with TRBJ1-5; no clear D gene. This CDR3 contains 13 residues. CDR1 is SGHTA, CDR2 FQGNSA, per germline. Deletions cut 5 bases from V and 5 bases from J, with 10 bases between. Drawing the rest from reference TRBV7-2 and TRBJ1-5, the complete variable domain is GAGVSQSPSNKVTEKGKDVELRCDPISGHTALYWYRQSLGQGLEFLIYFQGNSAPDKSGLPSDRFSAERTGGSVSTLTIQRTQQEDSAVYLCASSPGGYQPQHFGDGTRLSIL.

The chain couples TRBV15 to TRBJ2-2; D perhaps matches TRBD2 (7 bases). CDR1 and CDR2 from the germline V gene are LNHNV and YYDKDF (reference sequence). This CDR3 has 16 residues. Trimming took 5 bases from V and 2 from J, leaving 15 bases between them. CDR3 DNA sequence: TGTGCCACCAGCGGGAAGGGGGGGATAAACACCGGGGAGCTGTTTTTT. As protein: CATSGKGGINTGELFF.

CDR3 coding DNA: TGTGCCTGGAGTATGACAGAATATGGCTACACCTTC. It translates to CAWSMTEYGYTF. This chain links TRBV30 with TRBJ1-2; the D gene is possibly TRBD1 (5 bases). Deletions cut 2 bases from V and 5 bases from J, with 9 bases between. CDR3 length equals 12 residues. Germline CDR1 is GTSNPN and CDR2 is SVGIG (reference sequence).

The chain is built from TRBV7-9 and TRBJ2-7; D not resolved. The germline V gene has CDR1 SEHNR and CDR2 FQNEAQ (reference sequence). The CDR3 contains 13 residues. V was trimmed by 5 bases and J by 5 bases, leaving 13 bases between them. The CDR3 sequence: CASSRVNWDEQYF. As DNA, the CDR3 is TGTGCCAGCAGCCGCGTGAATTGGGACGAGCAGTACTTC. The full variable domain, rest sourced from reference TRBV7-9 and TRBJ2-7, is DTGVSQNPRHKITKRGQNVTFRCDPISEHNRLYWYRQTLGQGPEFLTYFQNEAQLEKSRLLSDRFSAERPKGSFSTLEIQRTEQGDSAMYLCASSRVNWDEQYFGPGTRLTVT.